This T cell receptor (beta chain) is from a study of blood T cell repertoires in COVID-19 (dated by TCRdb to about 2020). Background on the whole study: ImmuneRACE Cohort 3 recovered participants were defined by two consecutive negative NP/OP PCR tests, healthcare professional clearance, or symptom resolution. Samples were obtained from the ongoing ImmuneRACE study (first 160 participants) and from about 1,300 subjects provided by 6 global collaborators. Where available, HLA class I and class II types were taken from metadata supplied by the sample provider and were not determined by assay-based typing. The sample metadata nearly always contained a de-identified subject ID, COVID-19 status, age in years and sex. Samples from collaborators originated in the United States, Italy and Spain and spanned both the acute and convalescent phases of COVID-19. The prospective study material was composed of cDNA or gDNA derived from T cells, B-cell-depleted T cells, or PBMCs. The dataset comprised deeply sampled blood TCRbeta repertoires from subjects exposed to, actively infected with, or recovered from COVID-19. The repertoires were made available in a free public database intended to serve as a resource for research on the immune response to SARS-CoV-2. Beyond this particular receptor, the publication reports: The quantity of clinical and demographic metadata differed by source and by participant and was supplied without curation.

Looking up the germline V gene yields CDR1 SQVTM and CDR2 ANQGSEA. V and J are trimmed by 5 bases and 9 bases, and the gene matches miss 7 bases of the junction. The CDR3, from cysteine to phenylalanine, totals 13 residues. CDR3 DNA is the only sequence kept; it has 39 bases, read in frame from the first base. TCRbeta CDR3 regions were amplified from genomic DNA using the immunoSEQ Assay, a bias-controlled multiplex PCR. As for the authors' bioinformatics: Nucleated cell counts per sample were estimated from amplification of reference gene primers within the assay. To quantify the absolute abundance of each unique TCRbeta CDR3 rearrangement, sequence reads were collapsed and filtered. Productive Simpson clonality was computed per sample as the square root of Simpson's diversity index over productive rearrangements. The clones in this table, taken by TCRdb from immuneACCESS, are in-frame only. Not every clone is retained; where verified, under half of the shortfall comes from an unresolved V gene, and the cause of the rest is unknown. D and trimming were read from the DNA, whereas the V and J calls and clone size are those reported in that table. The sample table records fewer than 200,000 clones; around 87% of these occur just once. Approximately 23% of the sample lies in the top ten.

This clone was observed once. No antigen is known for it. No qualities accompany the bases; no much larger clone lies one base away. Enrolling through a virtual design, the prospective study's participants ranged in age from roughly 18 to 90 years and lived across 24 United States geographic areas. To assign participants to cohorts, the prospective study relied on clinical history that participants themselves reported in a screening survey and a study questionnaire. In the prospective study, whole blood, serum and a nasopharyngeal or oropharyngeal swab were collected from each participant by mobile phlebotomists. Prospective study participants could optionally give additional blood draws and questionnaires over a 2-month period. Prospective study blood samples were shipped either frozen or at room temperature before DNA extraction.

The TCR was taken from a woman in her thirties or forties in a cohort exposed to, infected with or recovered from COVID-19 (not recorded which). The chain is made from TRBV29-1 and TRBJ2-3, and TRBD2 matches 11 of the central bases. Sequencing was done on a sample of PBMCs or T cells enriched from blood (not recorded which). The CDR3 region has the sequence CSVNSGGAGTQYF. The DNA reads TGCAGCGTTAATAGCGGGGGGGCGGGGACGCAGTATTTT.